This T cell receptor (beta chain) came from a study of control samples from healthy donors and cancer patients. The germline V gene encodes CDR1 MNHEY and CDR2 SMNVEV (reference sequence). Trimming left V 5 bases short and J 2 bases short, with 13 bases between. The CDR3 loop spans 14 amino acids. Clones were sequenced by immunoSEQ multiplex PCR, and TCRdb holds only the in-frame ones, with some missing. The sample has hundreds of thousands of clones; about 80% are singletons. The chain carries TRBV27 and TRBJ2-7, with D possibly matching TRBD2 (6 bases). The source material was PBMCs. The TCR was taken from a woman in her sixties with lung cancer. The CDR3 DNA follows: TGTGCCAGCAGTACCGGCGGAGGGCCCTACGAGCAGTACTTC. It is translated as CASSTGGGPYEQYF.